The 7 T cell receptor beta chains below were found in one sample sequenced in a study of blood T cell repertoires in COVID-19. The protocol was immunoSEQ multiplex PCR, while the TCRdb copy is restricted to in-frame clones and leaves out a portion. The sample comprises tens of thousands of clones, around 86% of which are singletons, and around a quarter rests with the top ten. The specimen was peripheral blood. These receptors came from a middle-aged man with active or convalescent COVID-19.

The chain employs TRBV6-6 and TRBJ2-5, with TRBD2 matching 8 bases. The CDR3 contains 15 residues. Germline V gene data show CDR1 as MNHNY and CDR2 as SVGAGI (reference sequence). Losses at the gene ends were 8 bases for V and 3 bases for J; bases not matched to a gene: 11. CDR3 residues: CASGTSAGGEETQYF. CDR3 DNA sequence: TGTGCCAGCGGGACCTCCGCGGGGGGCGAAGAGACCCAGTACTTC.

In its sample, this clone was seen once. The chain combines TRBV2 with TRBJ2-6; D may be TRBD2 (7 bases). Trimming shortened V by 5 bases and J by 2 bases, and 10 bases separated the two germline ends. The CDR3 sequence is 15 residues long. Per germline, CDR1 SNHLY and CDR2 FYNNEI. CDR3 nucleotides: TGTGCCAGCAGTATGGGGGGGCCTGGGGCCAACGTCCTGACTTTC. This translates into CASSMGGPGANVLTF.

CDR3 amino acids: CASSRGTGELFF. In nucleotides, the CDR3 is TGTGCCAGCAGCCGGGGCACCGGGGAGCTGTTTTTT. The V call is TRBV11-3, the J call TRBJ2-2; possibly TRBD2 for D (5 bases). The CDR3 covers 12 residues. CDR1 is SGHNT and CDR2 is YENEEA in the germline V gene. The V gene lost 5 bases and the J gene lost 4 bases, with 5 bases spanning the gap.

CDR3 nucleotides: TGTGCCAGCATGAGGGACAGATCTAACTACAATGAGCAGTTCTTC. Translating it yields CASMRDRSNYNEQFF. The J gene is TRBJ2-1, the V gene TRBV6-5, with 7 nucleotides matching TRBD1. Germline trimming cut 7 bases from V and 3 bases from J; bases unmatched to any gene: 9. CDR1 MNHEY and CDR2 SVGAGI come from the germline V gene. This CDR3 spans 15 amino acids.

This chain uses TRBV12-5 with TRBJ2-3, with D maybe TRBD2 (6 bases). The CDR3 has 13 amino acids. Per the germline V gene, CDR1 is LGHNT and CDR2 is FRNRAP. Trimming pared 4 bases from V and 3 bases from J, leaving 8 bases between. The CDR3 DNA sequence: TGTGCTAGTGGTTACCGGGGGACAGATACGCAGTATTTT. Translated, it gives CASGYRGTDTQYF.

This clone was seen a handful of times. V and J are TRBV14 and TRBJ2-7; D gene uncertain. The CDR3 has 16 amino acids. V was cut by 1 base and J by 3 bases, with 16 bases left in between. Germline V gene sequence: CDR1 SGHDN, CDR2 FVKESK. CDR3 DNA sequence: TGTGCCAGCAGCCAAGGAGCGAGTACTGCTTACTACGAGCAGTACTTC. Translation gives CASSQGASTAYYEQYF.

The rearrangement uses TRBV11-3 and TRBJ2-1; TRBD2 agrees at 8 bases. V trimming: 5 bases; J trimming: 5 bases; junction bases outside the gene matches: 14. CDR3 size: 17 residues. Looked up from germline, CDR1 is SGHNT and CDR2 is YENEEA. The CDR3 DNA sequence: TGTGCCAGCAGCCATAGGACCTTGGGACTAGGAAACAATGAGCAGTTCTTC. Translated, it gives CASSHRTLGLGNNEQFF. The full variable domain, rest sourced from reference TRBV11-3 and TRBJ2-1, is EAGVVQSPRYKIIEKKQPVAFWCNPISGHNTLYWYLQNLGQGPELLIRYENEEAVDDSQLPKDRFSAERLKGVDSTLKIQPAELGDSAVYLCASSHRTLGLGNNEQFFGPGTRLTVL.